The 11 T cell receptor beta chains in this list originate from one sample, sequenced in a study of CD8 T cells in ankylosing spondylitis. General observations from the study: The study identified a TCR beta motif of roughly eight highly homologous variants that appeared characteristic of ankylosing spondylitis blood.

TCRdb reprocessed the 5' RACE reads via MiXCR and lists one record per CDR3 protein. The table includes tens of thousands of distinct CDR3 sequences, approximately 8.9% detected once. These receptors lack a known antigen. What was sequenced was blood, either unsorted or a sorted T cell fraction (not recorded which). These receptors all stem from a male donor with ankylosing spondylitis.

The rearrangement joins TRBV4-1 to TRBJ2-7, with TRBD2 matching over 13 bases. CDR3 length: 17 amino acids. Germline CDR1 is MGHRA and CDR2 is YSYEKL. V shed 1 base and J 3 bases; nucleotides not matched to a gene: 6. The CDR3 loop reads CASSQGWTSGSIYEQYF. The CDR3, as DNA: TGCGCCAGCAGCCAAGGCTGGACTAGCGGGAGTATCTACGAGCAGTACTTC.

The CDR3: CASSRDGNTEAFF. The CDR3 nucleotides are TGTGCCAGCAGCCGGGACGGGAACACTGAAGCTTTCTTT. The rearrangement joins TRBV7-9 to TRBJ1-1; possibly TRBD1 for D (5 bases). CDR3 length: 13 residues. The ends were cut back, 5 bases at V and 1 base at J, with 8 bases in the middle. Per germline, CDR1 SEHNR and CDR2 FQNEAQ (reference sequence). Variable domain in full (rest from reference TRBV7-9 and TRBJ1-1): DTGVSQNPRHKITKRGQNVTFRCDPISEHNRLYWYRQTLGQGPEFLTYFQNEAQLEKSRLLSDRFSAERPKGSFSTLEIQRTEQGDSAMYLCASSRDGNTEAFFGQGTRLTVV.

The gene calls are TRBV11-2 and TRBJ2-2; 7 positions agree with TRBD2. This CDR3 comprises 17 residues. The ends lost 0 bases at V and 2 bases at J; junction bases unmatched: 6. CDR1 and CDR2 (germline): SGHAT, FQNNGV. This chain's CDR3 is CASSLDYLAENTGELFF. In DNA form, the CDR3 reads TGTGCCAGCAGCTTAGATTACCTAGCGGAAAACACCGGGGAGCTGTTTTTT. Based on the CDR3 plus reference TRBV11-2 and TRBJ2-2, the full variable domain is EAGVAQSPRYKIIEKRQSVAFWCNPISGHATLYWYQQILGQGPKLLIQFQNNGVVDDSQLPKDRFSAERLKGVDSTLKIQPAKLEDSAVYLCASSLDYLAENTGELFFGEGSRLTVL.

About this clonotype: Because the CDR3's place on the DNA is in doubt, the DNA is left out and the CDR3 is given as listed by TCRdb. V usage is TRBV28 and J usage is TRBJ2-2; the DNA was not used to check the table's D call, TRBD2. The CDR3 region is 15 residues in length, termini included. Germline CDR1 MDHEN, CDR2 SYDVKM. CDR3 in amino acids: CASSITSATGELFFF.

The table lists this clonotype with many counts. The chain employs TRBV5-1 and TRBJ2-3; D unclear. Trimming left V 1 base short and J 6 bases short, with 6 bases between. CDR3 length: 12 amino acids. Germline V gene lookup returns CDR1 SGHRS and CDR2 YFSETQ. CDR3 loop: CASSLWGDTQYF. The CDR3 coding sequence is TGCGCCAGCAGCTTGTGGGGTGATACGCAGTATTTT. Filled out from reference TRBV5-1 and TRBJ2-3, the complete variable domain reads KAGVTQTPRYLIKTRGQQVTLSCSPISGHRSVSWYQQTPGQGLQFLFEYFSETQRNKGNFPGRFSGRQFSNSRSEMNVSTLELGDSALYLCASSLWGDTQYFGPGTRLTVL.

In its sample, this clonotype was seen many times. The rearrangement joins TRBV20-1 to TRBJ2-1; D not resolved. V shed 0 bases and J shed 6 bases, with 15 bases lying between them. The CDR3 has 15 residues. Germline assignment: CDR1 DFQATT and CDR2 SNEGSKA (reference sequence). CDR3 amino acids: CSARDELLGINEQFF. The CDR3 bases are TGCAGTGCTAGAGATGAATTGTTGGGGATCAATGAGCAGTTCTTC.

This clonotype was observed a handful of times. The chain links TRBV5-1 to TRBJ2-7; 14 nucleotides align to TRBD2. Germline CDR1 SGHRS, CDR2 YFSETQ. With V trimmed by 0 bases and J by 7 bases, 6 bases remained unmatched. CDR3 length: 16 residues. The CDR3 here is CASSLDGTSGGAEQYF. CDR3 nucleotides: TGCGCCAGCAGCTTGGATGGGACTAGCGGGGGCGCGGAGCAGTACTTC.

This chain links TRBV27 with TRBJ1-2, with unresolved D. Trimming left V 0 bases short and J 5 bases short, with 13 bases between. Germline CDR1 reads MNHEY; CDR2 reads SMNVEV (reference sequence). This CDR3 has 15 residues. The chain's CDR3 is CASSLSVGSPYGYTF. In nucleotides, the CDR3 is TGTGCCAGCAGTTTATCGGTGGGGTCTCCTTATGGCTACACCTTC.

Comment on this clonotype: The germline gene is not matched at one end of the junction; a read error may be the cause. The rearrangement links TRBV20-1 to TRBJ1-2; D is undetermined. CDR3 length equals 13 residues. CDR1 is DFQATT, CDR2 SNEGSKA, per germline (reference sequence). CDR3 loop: CSAGEGNNYGYTF. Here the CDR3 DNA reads TGCAGTGCTGGAGAAGGGAATAACTATGGCTACACCTTC.

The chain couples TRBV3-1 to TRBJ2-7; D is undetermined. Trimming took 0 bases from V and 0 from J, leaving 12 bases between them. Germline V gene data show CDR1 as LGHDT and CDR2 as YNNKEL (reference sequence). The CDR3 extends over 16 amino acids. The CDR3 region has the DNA TGTGCCAGCAGCCAAGATTTCTCCCTGAGCTCCTACGAGCAGTACTTC. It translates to CASSQDFSLSSYEQYF.

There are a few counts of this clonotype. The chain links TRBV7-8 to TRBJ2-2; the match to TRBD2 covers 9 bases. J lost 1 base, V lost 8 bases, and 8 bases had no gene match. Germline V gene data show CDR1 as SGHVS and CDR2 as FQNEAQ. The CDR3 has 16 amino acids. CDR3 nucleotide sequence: TGTGCCAGCTATCGCGGGAGGGCCGGGAACACCGGGGAGCTGTTTTTT. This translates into CASYRGRAGNTGELFF. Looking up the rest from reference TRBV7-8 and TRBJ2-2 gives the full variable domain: GAGVSQSPRYKVAKRGQDVALRCDPISGHVSLFWYQQALGQGPEFLTYFQNEAQLDKSGLPSDRFFAERPEGSVSTLKIQRTQQEDSAVYLCASYRGRAGNTGELFFGEGSRLTVL.